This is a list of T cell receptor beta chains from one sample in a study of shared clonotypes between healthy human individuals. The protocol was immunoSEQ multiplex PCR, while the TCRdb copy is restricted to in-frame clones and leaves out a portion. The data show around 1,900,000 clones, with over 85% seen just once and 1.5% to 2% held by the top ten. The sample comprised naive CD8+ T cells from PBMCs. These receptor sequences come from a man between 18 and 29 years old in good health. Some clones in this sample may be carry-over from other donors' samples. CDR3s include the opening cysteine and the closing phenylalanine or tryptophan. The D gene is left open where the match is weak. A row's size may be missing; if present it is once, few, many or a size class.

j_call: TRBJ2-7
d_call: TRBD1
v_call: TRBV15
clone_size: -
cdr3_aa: CATSSGTGGFYEQYF
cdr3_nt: TGTGCCACCAGCAGCGGGACAGGGGGCTTTTACGAGCAGTACTTC

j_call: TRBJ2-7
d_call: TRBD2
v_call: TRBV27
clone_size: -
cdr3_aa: CASSPISGEGPYEQYF
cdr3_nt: TGTGCCAGCAGCCCGATTAGCGGGGAGGGGCCCTACGAGCAGTACTTC

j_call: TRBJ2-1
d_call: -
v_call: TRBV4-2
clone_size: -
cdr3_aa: CASSQGYNEQFF
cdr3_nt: TGTGCCAGCAGCCAAGGATACAATGAGCAGTTCTTC

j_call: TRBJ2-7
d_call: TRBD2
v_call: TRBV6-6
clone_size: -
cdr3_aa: CASRGLAGVNEQYF
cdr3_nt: TGTGCCAGCAGGGGACTAGCGGGAGTCAACGAGCAGTACTTC

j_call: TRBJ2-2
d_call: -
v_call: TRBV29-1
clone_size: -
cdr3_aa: CSVVLVEWPGELFF
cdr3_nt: TGCAGCGTTGTCTTGGTGGAGTGGCCCGGGGAGCTGTTTTTT

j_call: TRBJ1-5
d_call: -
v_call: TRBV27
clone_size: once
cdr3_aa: CASSSNRYSNQPQHF
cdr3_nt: TGTGCCAGCAGTTCCAACAGATATAGCAATCAGCCCCAGCATTTT

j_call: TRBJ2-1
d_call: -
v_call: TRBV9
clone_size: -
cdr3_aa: CASTPGGLNNEQFF
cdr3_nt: TGTGCCAGCACCCCCGGGGGACTGAACAATGAGCAGTTCTTC

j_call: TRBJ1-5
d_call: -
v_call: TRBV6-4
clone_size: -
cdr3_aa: CASSDRTDSNQPQHF
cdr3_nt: TGTGCCAGCAGTGACAGGACCGATAGCAATCAGCCCCAGCATTTT

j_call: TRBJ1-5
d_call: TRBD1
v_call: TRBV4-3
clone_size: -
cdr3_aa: CASSQVLTGTGVVGQPQHF
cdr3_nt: TGCGCCAGCAGCCAAGTTCTAACCGGGACAGGGGTAGTAGGTCAGCCCCAGCATTTT

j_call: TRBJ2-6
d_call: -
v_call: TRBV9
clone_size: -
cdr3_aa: CASSVKSQEVSGANVLTF
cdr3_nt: TGTGCCAGCAGCGTAAAATCCCAGGAGGTCTCTGGGGCCAACGTCCTGACTTTC

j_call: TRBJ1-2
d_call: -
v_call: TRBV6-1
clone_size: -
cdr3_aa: CASSGDMGRTNYGYTF
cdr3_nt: TGTGCCAGCAGTGGGGACATGGGGCGGACTAACTATGGCTACACCTTC

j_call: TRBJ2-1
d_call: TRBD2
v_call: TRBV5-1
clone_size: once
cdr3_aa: CASSPRLAGVYDEQFF
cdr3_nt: TGCGCCAGCAGCCCCAGACTAGCGGGAGTCTACGATGAGCAGTTCTTC

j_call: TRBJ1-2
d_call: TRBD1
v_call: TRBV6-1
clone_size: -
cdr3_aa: CASIKGTASYGYTF
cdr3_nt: TGTGCCAGCATTAAAGGGACAGCCTCCTATGGCTACACCTTC

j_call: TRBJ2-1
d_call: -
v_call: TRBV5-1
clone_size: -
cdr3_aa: CASSLNRNEQFF
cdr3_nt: TGCGCCAGCAGCTTGAACAGGAATGAGCAGTTCTTC

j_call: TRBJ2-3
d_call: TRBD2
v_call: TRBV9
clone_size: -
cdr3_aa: CASSVEGGFPGLAAHTDTQYF
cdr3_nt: TGTGCCAGCAGCGTAGAGGGGGGATTTCCGGGACTAGCGGCTCACACAGATACGCAGTATTTT

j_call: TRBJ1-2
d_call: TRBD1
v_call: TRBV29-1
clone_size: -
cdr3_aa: CSVEDQGRGQGYTF
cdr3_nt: TGCAGCGTTGAAGATCAGGGTAGGGGGCAAGGCTACACCTTC

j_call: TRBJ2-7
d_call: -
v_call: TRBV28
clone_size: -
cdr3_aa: CASSYNYEQYF
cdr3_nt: TGTGCCAGCAGTTACAACTACGAGCAGTACTTC

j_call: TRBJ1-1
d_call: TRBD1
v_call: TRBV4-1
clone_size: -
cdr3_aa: CASSDRANTEAFF
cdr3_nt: TGCGCCAGCAGTGACAGGGCGAACACTGAAGCTTTCTTT

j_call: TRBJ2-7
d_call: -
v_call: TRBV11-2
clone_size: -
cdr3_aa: CASSPSRVGRDYEQYF
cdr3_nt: TGTGCCAGCAGCCCCTCCCGCGTCGGGAGAGACTACGAGCAGTACTTC

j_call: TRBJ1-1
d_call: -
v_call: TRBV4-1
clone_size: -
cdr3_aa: CASSRTARRGNTEAFF
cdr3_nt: TGCGCCAGCAGCCGGACGGCCAGGCGGGGAAACACTGAAGCTTTCTTT

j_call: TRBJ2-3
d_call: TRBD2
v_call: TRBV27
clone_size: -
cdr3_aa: CASSGTSRAQYF
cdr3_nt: TGTGCCAGCAGTGGGACTAGCAGGGCGCAGTATTTT

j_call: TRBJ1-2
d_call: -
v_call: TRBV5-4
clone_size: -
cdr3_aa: CASSLRGGVPTLGYTF
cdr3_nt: TGTGCCAGCAGCTTGAGAGGGGGTGTCCCCACGTTAGGCTACACCTTC

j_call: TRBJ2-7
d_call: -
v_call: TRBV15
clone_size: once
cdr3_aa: CATSNSWQGISYEQYF
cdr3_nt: TGTGCCACCAGCAATAGCTGGCAGGGGATCTCCTACGAGCAGTACTTC

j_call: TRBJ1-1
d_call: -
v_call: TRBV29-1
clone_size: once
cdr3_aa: CSVEDRRVSNTEAFF
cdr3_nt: TGCAGCGTTGAAGATCGACGGGTTTCGAACACTGAAGCTTTCTTT

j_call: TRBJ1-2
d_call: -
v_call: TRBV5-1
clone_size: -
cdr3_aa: CASSLGPNGYTF
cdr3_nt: TGCGCCAGCAGCTTGGGGCCCAATGGCTACACCTTC

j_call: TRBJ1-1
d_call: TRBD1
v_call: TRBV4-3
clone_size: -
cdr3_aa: CASSQSQGSWTEAFF
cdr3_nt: TGCGCCAGCAGCCAATCACAGGGGTCGTGGACTGAAGCTTTCTTT

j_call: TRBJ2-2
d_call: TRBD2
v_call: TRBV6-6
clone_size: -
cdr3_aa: CASSYLAGAITGELFF
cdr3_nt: TGTGCCAGCAGTTATTTAGCGGGAGCGATCACCGGGGAGCTGTTTTTT

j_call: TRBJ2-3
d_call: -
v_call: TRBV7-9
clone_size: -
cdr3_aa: CASSSAIFSGPGAGDTQYF
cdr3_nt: TGTGCCAGCAGCTCAGCTATCTTTTCGGGCCCCGGAGCGGGAGATACGCAGTATTTT

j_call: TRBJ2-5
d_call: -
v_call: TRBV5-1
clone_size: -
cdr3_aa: CASSPPKLEETQYF
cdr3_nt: TGCGCCAGCAGCCCACCTAAACTGGAAGAGACCCAGTACTTC

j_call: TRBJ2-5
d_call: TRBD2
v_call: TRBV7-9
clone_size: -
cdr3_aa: CASSPFGIAGVGTQYF
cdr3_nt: TGTGCCAGCAGCCCCTTTGGGATAGCGGGAGTGGGGACCCAGTACTTC

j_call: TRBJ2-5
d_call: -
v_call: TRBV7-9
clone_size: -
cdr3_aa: CASSLNGVETQYF
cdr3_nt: TGTGCCAGCAGCTTAAATGGTGTGGAGACCCAGTACTTC

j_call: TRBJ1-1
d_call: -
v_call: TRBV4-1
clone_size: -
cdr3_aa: CASTPGNGNTEAFF
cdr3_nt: TGCGCCAGCACCCCTGGGAACGGGAACACTGAAGCTTTCTTT

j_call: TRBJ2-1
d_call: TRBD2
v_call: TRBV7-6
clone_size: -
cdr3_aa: CASSLTRGGYNEQFF
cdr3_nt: TGTGCCAGCAGCCTAACCCGGGGGGGCTACAATGAGCAGTTCTTC

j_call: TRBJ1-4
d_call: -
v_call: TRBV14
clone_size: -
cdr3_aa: CASSPSRGDKLFF
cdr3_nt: TGTGCCAGCAGCCCCAGTCGGGGTGACAAACTGTTTTTT

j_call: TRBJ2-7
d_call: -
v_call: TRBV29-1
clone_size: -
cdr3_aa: CSAWSTAHEQYF
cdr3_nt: TGCAGCGCCTGGTCGACCGCACACGAGCAGTACTTC

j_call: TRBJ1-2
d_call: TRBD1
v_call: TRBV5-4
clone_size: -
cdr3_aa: CASSLTGTVYGYTF
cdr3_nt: TGTGCCAGCAGCTTAACCGGGACAGTCTATGGCTACACCTTC

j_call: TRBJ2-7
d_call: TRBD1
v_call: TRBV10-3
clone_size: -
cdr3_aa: CAISDRGPYEQYF
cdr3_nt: TGTGCCATCAGCGACAGGGGGCCCTACGAGCAGTACTTC

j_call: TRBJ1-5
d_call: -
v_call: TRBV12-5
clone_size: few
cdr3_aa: CASGTARDGQPQHF
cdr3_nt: TGTGCTAGTGGGACGGCCCGTGACGGACAGCCCCAGCATTTT

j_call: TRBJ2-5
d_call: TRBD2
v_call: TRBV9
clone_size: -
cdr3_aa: CASSDPREAESQETQYF
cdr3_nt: TGTGCCAGCAGTGACCCTCGGGAGGCAGAATCCCAAGAGACCCAGTACTTC

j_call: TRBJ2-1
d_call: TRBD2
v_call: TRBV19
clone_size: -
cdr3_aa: CASSPASGSFGEQFF
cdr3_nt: TGTGCCAGTAGTCCAGCTAGCGGGAGCTTTGGTGAGCAGTTCTTC

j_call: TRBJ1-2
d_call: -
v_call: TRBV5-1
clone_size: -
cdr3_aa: CASSWGSNYGYTF
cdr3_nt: TGCGCCAGCAGCTGGGGGAGTAACTATGGCTACACCTTC

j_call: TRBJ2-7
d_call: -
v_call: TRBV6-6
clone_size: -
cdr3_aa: CASSYSPSYEQYF
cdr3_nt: TGTGCCAGCAGTTACTCGCCTTCCTACGAGCAGTACTTC

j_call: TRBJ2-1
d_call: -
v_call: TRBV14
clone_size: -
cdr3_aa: CASSPGYYNEQFF
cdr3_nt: TGTGCCAGCAGCCCCGGATACTACAATGAGCAGTTCTTC

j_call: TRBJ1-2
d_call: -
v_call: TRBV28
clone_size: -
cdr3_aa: CASSPDPGSTSGGYTF
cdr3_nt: TGTGCCAGCAGTCCCGACCCGGGATCTACGTCGGGTGGCTACACCTTC

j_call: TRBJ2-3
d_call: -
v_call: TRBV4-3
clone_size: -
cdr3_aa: CASSQDLPDFTDTQYF
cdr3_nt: TGCGCCAGCAGCCAAGATCTACCGGACTTCACAGATACGCAGTATTTT

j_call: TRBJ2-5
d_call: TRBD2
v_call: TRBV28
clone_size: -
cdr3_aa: CASSLDSTLAGQETQYF
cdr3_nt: TGTGCCAGCAGTTTAGACAGTACTCTAGCGGGGCAAGAGACCCAGTACTTC

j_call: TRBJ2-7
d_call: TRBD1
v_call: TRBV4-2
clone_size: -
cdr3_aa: CASSPGTGSYEQYF
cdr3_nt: TGTGCCAGCAGCCCCGGGACAGGGTCCTACGAGCAGTACTTC

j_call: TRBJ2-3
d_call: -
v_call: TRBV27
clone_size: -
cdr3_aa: CATQGGVDTQYF
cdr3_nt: TGTGCCACCCAAGGGGGTGTTGATACGCAGTATTTT

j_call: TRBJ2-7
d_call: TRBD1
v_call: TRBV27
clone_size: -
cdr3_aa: CASSTGTGEYEQYF
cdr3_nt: TGTGCCAGCAGTACCGGGACAGGGGAGTACGAGCAGTACTTC

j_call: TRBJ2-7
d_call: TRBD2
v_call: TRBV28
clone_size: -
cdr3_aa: CASSWTSYPSEQYF
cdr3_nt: TGTGCCAGCAGCTGGACTAGCTATCCCTCCGAGCAGTACTTC

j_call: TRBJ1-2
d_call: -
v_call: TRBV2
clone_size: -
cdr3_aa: CASNSGGYTF
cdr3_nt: TGTGCCAGCAACTCTGGGGGCTACACCTTC

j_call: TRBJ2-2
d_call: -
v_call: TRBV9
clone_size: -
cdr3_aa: CASSVEGGRDTGELFF
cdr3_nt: TGTGCCAGCAGCGTAGAAGGCGGTCGTGACACCGGGGAGCTGTTTTTT

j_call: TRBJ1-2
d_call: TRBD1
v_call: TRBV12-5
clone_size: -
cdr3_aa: CASGFGTGTYGYTF
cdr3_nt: TGTGCTAGTGGTTTCGGGACAGGAACTTATGGCTACACCTTC

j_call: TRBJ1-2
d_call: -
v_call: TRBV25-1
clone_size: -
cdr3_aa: CASADFTGGKGYTF
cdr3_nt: TGTGCCAGCGCTGACTTCACGGGAGGGAAAGGCTACACCTTC

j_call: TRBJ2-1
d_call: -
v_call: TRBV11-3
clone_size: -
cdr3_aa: CASSPRGSGVGNEQFF
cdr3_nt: TGTGCCAGCAGCCCCAGGGGTAGCGGAGTGGGGAATGAGCAGTTCTTC

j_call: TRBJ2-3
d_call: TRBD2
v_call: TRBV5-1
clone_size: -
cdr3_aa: CASSTGTSGTDTQYF
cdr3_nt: TGCGCCAGCAGCACCGGGACTAGCGGCACAGATACGCAGTATTTT

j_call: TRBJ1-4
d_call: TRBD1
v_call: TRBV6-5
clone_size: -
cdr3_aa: CASSYFSGGTEKLFF
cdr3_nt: TGTGCCAGCAGTTACTTCTCAGGGGGCACTGAAAAACTGTTTTTT

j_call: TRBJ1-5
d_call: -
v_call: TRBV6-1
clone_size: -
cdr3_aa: CASSAPRDSNQPQHF
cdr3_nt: TGTGCCAGCAGTGCCCCGAGGGATAGCAATCAGCCCCAGCATTTT

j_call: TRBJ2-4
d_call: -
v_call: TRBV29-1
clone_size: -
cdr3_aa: CSVVGGDLAKNIQYF
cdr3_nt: TGCAGCGTTGTAGGGGGTGACCTAGCCAAAAACATTCAGTACTTC